This entry lists 17 T cell receptor beta chains sequenced from one sample in a study of STAT5B mutations in CD4+ large granular lymphocyte leukemia. Using immunoSEQ multiplex PCR, the repertoire was profiled, and TCRdb retains in-frame clones only, with some absent. The sample has some 40,000 clones; about four fifths are singletons. The sample consisted of CD4+ T cells from blood buffy coats. All receptors derive from a human donor in good health.

Only one count was recorded for this clone. V usage is TRBV19 and J usage is TRBJ1-5, with TRBD1 as a possible D gene (5 bases). V was clipped by 7 bases and J by 7 bases, with 17 bases between them. Germline CDR1 LNHDA, CDR2 SQIVND (reference sequence). The CDR3 runs to 14 residues. The CDR3 reads CASTTGGRGQPQHF. The CDR3 region has the DNA TGTGCCAGTACCACCGGGGGGAGGGGACAGCCCCAGCATTTT.

The V gene is TRBV27, the J gene TRBJ1-4, with unresolved D. Germline lookup yields CDR1 MNHEY and CDR2 SMNVEV (reference sequence). The CDR3 runs 14 residues. V was clipped by 5 bases and J by 2 bases, with 9 bases between them. The CDR3 sequence: CASSMRRTNEKLFF. CDR3 nucleotides: TGTGCCAGCAGTATGAGACGGACTAATGAAAAACTGTTTTTT.

The chain couples TRBV5-1 to TRBJ2-1; a possible D gene is TRBD2 (6 bases). Germline-derived CDR1 and CDR2 are SGHRS and YFSETQ. V was trimmed by 4 bases and J by 4 bases, leaving 12 bases between them. The CDR3 spans 14 residues. The CDR3 sequence is CASSIGTAYNEQFF. DNA of the CDR3: TGCGCCAGCAGCATAGGGACTGCTTACAATGAGCAGTTCTTC.

The V and J genes are TRBV28 and TRBJ1-5; possible D gene TRBD1, 6 bases. CDR3 length: 14 residues. V lost 5 bases to trimming and J lost 7 bases, with 15 bases between them. The germline V gene has CDR1 MDHEN and CDR2 SYDVKM. CDR3 amino acids: CASSVSQGRQPQHF. The CDR3 DNA sequence: TGTGCCAGCAGTGTCTCACAGGGCAGGCAGCCCCAGCATTTT.

The rearrangement joins TRBV4-1 to TRBJ1-6; D may be TRBD1 (5 bases). The CDR3 is 18 residues long. The V and J ends lost 1 base and 1 base respectively, with 14 bases between them. Germline V gene sequence: CDR1 MGHRA, CDR2 YSYEKL. CDR3 DNA: TGCGCCAGCAGCCAAGTTGCACTGGGGGGTTCCTATAATTCACCCCTCCACTTT. Protein product: CASSQVALGGSYNSPLHF.

The chain has TRBV9 and TRBJ2-6; TRBD1 matches at 9 bases. The CDR3 is made up of 18 amino acids. J gave up 2 bases and V 4 bases, and 10 bases lay outside the gene matches. Germline values: CDR1 SGDLS, CDR2 YYNGEE. Written as DNA, the CDR3 is TGTGCCAGCAGCCTTTGGGACAGGGCCGGAACTGGGGCCAACGTCCTGACTTTC. Encoded protein: CASSLWDRAGTGANVLTF.

CDR3 in amino acids: CASSLAGREASYNEQFF. Written as DNA, the CDR3 is TGTGCCAGCAGCTTGGCTGGGAGGGAAGCGTCCTACAATGAGCAGTTCTTC. The chain links TRBV5-4 to TRBJ2-1; TRBD2 aligns across 7 bases. V shed 0 bases, J shed 1 base, and the junction held 7 bases outside the gene matches. This CDR3 comprises 17 residues. Germline values: CDR1 SGHNT, CDR2 YYREEE (reference sequence).

The J gene is TRBJ1-2, the V gene TRBV11-3; no clear D gene. V lost 6 bases and J lost 1, with 15 bases in between. Germline-derived CDR1 and CDR2 are SGHNT and YENEEA. This CDR3 spans 15 amino acids. For the CDR3, the DNA is TGTGCCAGCAGTTACGCCTACGGAAATAACTATGGCTACACCTTC. Encoded protein: CASSYAYGNNYGYTF.

This chain joins TRBV16 and TRBJ1-1; D unclear. The CDR3 covers 16 residues. Germline-derived CDR1 and CDR2 are KGHSY and FQNENV. The V end lost 0 bases, the J end lost 5 bases, and 16 bases lay between the germline ends. The CDR3 bases are TGTGCCAGCAGCCAATCGAGCGCCCCCACGGGGACTGAAGCTTTCTTT. Residues: CASSQSSAPTGTEAFF.

The chain combines TRBV7-6 with TRBJ2-5; 9 nucleotides line up with TRBD1. V lost 5 bases to trimming and J lost 5 bases; unmatched junction nucleotides: 12. Germline CDR1 and CDR2: SGHVS and FNYEAQ. The CDR3 is made up of 16 amino acids. DNA for the CDR3: TGTGCCAGCAGCCACACCCGGACAGGGGTGCAGGAGACCCAGTACTTC. Its translation is CASSHTRTGVQETQYF.

V usage is TRBV6-1 and J usage is TRBJ2-1; 10 nucleotides line up with TRBD2. The V gene end was trimmed by 4 bases and the J gene end by 2 bases; junction bases not matched to a gene: 5. This CDR3 has 16 amino acids. Germline V gene sequence: CDR1 MNHNS, CDR2 SASEGT. CDR3 bases: TGTGCCAGCAGTGCTCAGCGGGGGGGCGCCTACAATGAGCAGTTCTTC. Translated, it gives CASSAQRGGAYNEQFF.

This rearrangement joins TRBV7-2 to TRBJ2-7, with no clear D. The germline V and J ends were trimmed by 2 bases and 6 bases, with 8 bases remaining between them. Germline V lookup: CDR1 SGHTA, CDR2 FQGNSA. This CDR3 region has 12 residues. CDR3 sequence: CASSLMASEQYF. The CDR3, as DNA: TGTGCCAGCAGCTTAATGGCCAGCGAGCAGTACTTC.

This clone is a singleton in its sample. The chain has TRBV19 and TRBJ2-5; 8 positions match TRBD1. Per germline, CDR1 LNHDA and CDR2 SQIVND (reference sequence). Trimming removed 2 bases from V and 2 bases from J; junction bases left unmatched: 1. The CDR3 is 14 amino acids. In DNA, the CDR3 is TGTGCCAGTAGTATAACAGGGGGTCAAGAGACCCAGTACTTC. This gives the protein CASSITGGQETQYF.

The gene calls are TRBV30 and TRBJ1-4; possible D gene TRBD1, 5 bases. Trimming stripped 2 bases from V and 0 bases from J, with 7 bases between. CDR3 length: 14 amino acids. Per germline, CDR1 GTSNPN and CDR2 SVGIG (reference sequence). Here the CDR3 DNA reads TGTGCCTGGAGTTCGACAGCAACTAATGAAAAACTGTTTTTT. Its translation: CAWSSTATNEKLFF.

The V and J genes are TRBV7-9 and TRBJ1-1, with 11 bases fitting TRBD1. The CDR3 covers 17 residues. Germline CDR1 and CDR2: SEHNR and FQNEAQ (reference sequence). Losses at the gene ends were 6 bases for V and 0 bases for J; bases not matched to a gene: 9. The CDR3 region is CASSPGTGGSMNTEAFF. CDR3 nucleotide sequence: TGTGCCAGCAGTCCTGGGACAGGGGGAAGCATGAACACTGAAGCTTTCTTT.

The chain links TRBV7-2 to TRBJ2-1; TRBD2 aligns across 11 bases. Trimming cost V 3 bases and J 6 bases; bases outside gene matches: 16. CDR1 and CDR2 (germline): SGHTA, FQGNSA. This CDR3 contains 19 residues. CDR3 in DNA: TGTGCCAGCAGCTTGAGAATGGGACTAGCGGCGATTTATGGCAATGAGCAGTTCTTC. This encodes CASSLRMGLAAIYGNEQFF.

The chain combines TRBV14 with TRBJ1-2; 8 nucleotides agree with TRBD1. The ends lost 1 base at V and 4 bases at J; junction bases unmatched: 5. Per germline, CDR1 SGHDN and CDR2 FVKESK. The CDR3 is 15 residues long. The CDR3 DNA sequence: TGTGCCAGCAGCCAAGCAGGTACAGGGGGCTATGGCTACACCTTC. This gives the protein CASSQAGTGGYGYTF.